The 11 T cell receptor beta chains below all came from one sample that was sequenced in a study of T cells in localized non-small cell lung cancer (dated by TCRdb to 2020 to 2022). Receptor amplification or capture employed the immunoSEQ multiplex PCR assay. TCRdb re-hosts the immuneACCESS table, in-frame sequences only. Its copies lack some clones; in the studies checked, an unresolved V gene accounts for under half of them, and the cause for the rest is not known. The sample data list about 54,000 clones, and over 75% of these were observed just once. The ten largest clones take up about 20% of the sample. Sample: peripheral blood, taken before any cancer treatment. Receptors were obtained from a female donor older than 55 with stage II squamous cell lung carcinoma.

This clone was detected once. This rearrangement joins TRBV28 to TRBJ2-7; D assignment may be TRBD1 or TRBD2 (5 bases each). The germline gives CDR1 MDHEN, CDR2 SYDVKM. The CDR3 consists of 15 residues. V lost 2 bases and J lost 0, with 11 bases in between. DNA of the CDR3: TGTGCCAGCAGTTTAAGAGGGACGCCCTCCTACGAGCAGTACTTC. It is translated as CASSLRGTPSYEQYF.

The V gene is TRBV11-2, the J gene TRBJ2-7; D gene unclear. The germline V gene encodes CDR1 SGHAT and CDR2 FQNNGV. The CDR3 runs 12 residues. The V gene lost 5 bases and the J gene lost 5 bases, with 10 bases spanning the gap. In DNA, the CDR3 is TGTGCCAGCAGCCGTAGTAGAAACGAGCAGTACTTC. As protein: CASSRSRNEQYF.

V gene TRBV7-9 combines with J gene TRBJ2-3; maybe TRBD1 (6 bases). The CDR3 has 14 residues. Germline CDR1 reads SEHNR; CDR2 reads FQNEAQ (reference sequence). Trimming removed 0 bases from V and 3 bases from J, with 7 bases in between. CDR3 in amino acids: CASSLAGATDTQYF. The CDR3 DNA follows: TGTGCCAGCAGCTTAGCGGGGGCGACAGATACGCAGTATTTT.

V usage is TRBV30 and J usage is TRBJ2-2; D is unclear. The V end lost 0 bases, the J end lost 6 bases, and 8 bases lay between the germline ends. Germline V gene lookup returns CDR1 GTSNPN and CDR2 SVGIG (reference sequence). The CDR3 extends over 13 amino acids. CDR3 coding DNA: TGTGCCTGGAGTGTTCTCGTCGCCGGGGAGCTGTTTTTT. Residues: CAWSVLVAGELFF.

This clone was observed a few times. This rearrangement joins TRBV5-8 to TRBJ2-3, with 7 bases aligning to TRBD1. Germline V gene lookup returns CDR1 SGHTS and CDR2 YDEGEE. V was pared by 2 bases and J by 4 bases, with 7 bases of the junction left unmatched. The CDR3 covers 15 residues. Here the CDR3 DNA reads TGTGCCAGCAGCTTCGAAGGGGGCAGCGCAGATACGCAGTATTTT. It is translated as CASSFEGGSADTQYF.

This clone has just one count. This chain uses TRBV19 with TRBJ1-2, with TRBD1 matching over 7 bases. After removal of 7 bases from V and 2 bases from J, the junction contained 7 bases not matched to a gene. The CDR3 contains 14 residues. The germline V gene encodes CDR1 LNHDA and CDR2 SQIVND (reference sequence). This chain's CDR3 is CASKGDSLNYGYTF. In nucleotides, the CDR3 is TGTGCCAGTAAGGGGGACAGCTTAAACTATGGCTACACCTTC.

This clone was picked up one time. The chain recombines TRBV15 with TRBJ1-1; TRBD1 is a possible D gene (6 bases). CDR1 is LNHNV, CDR2 YYDKDF, per germline (reference sequence). Deletions cut 5 bases from V and 4 bases from J, with 14 bases between. The CDR3 extends over 14 amino acids. The CDR3 sequence: CATSGGGRPTEAFF. The CDR3 region has the DNA TGTGCCACCAGCGGTGGGGGCAGGCCCACTGAAGCTTTCTTT. The full variable domain, rest sourced from reference TRBV15 and TRBJ1-1, is DAMVIQNPRYQVTQFGKPVTLSCSQTLNHNVMYWYQQKSSQAPKLLFHYYDKDFNNEADTPDNFQSRRPNTSFCFLDIRSPGLGDTAMYLCATSGGGRPTEAFFGQGTRLTVV.

The genes are TRBV30 and TRBJ2-7, with D hard to call. Looked up from germline, CDR1 is GTSNPN and CDR2 is SVGIG (reference sequence). The CDR3 is 13 amino acids. The V and J ends lost 0 bases and 2 bases respectively, with 8 bases between them. The DNA of the CDR3 is TGTGCCTGGAGTGTGAATAGGGCCTACGAGCAGTACTTC. It encodes CAWSVNRAYEQYF.

The chain joins TRBV2 to TRBJ1-4; D perhaps matches TRBD1 (5 bases). Germline CDR1 is SNHLY and CDR2 is FYNNEI. CDR3 size: 14 residues. V lost 7 bases and J lost 4, with 13 bases in between. DNA of the CDR3: TGTGCCAGCAACGGAGGGGTTAGTAATGAAAAACTGTTTTTT. Translation: CASNGGVSNEKLFF.

This chain joins TRBV7-9 and TRBJ1-2; TRBD1 is a possible D gene (6 bases). Trimming removed 6 bases at V and 0 bases at J, with 17 bases between. The CDR3 spans 16 residues. Per germline, CDR1 SEHNR and CDR2 FQNEAQ (reference sequence). CDR3 sequence (DNA): TGTGCCAGCAGTTCGAACCCGGGACAAGCTAACTATGGCTACACCTTC. Its translation: CASSSNPGQANYGYTF.

J is TRBJ2-3 and V is TRBV14, with D possibly matching TRBD2 (5 bases). The germline V gene has CDR1 SGHDN and CDR2 FVKESK. This CDR3 comprises 16 residues. Trimming pared 2 bases from V and 3 bases from J, leaving 15 bases between. The CDR3 protein is CASSQLREFGTDTQYF. The CDR3 coding sequence is TGTGCCAGCAGCCAACTGAGGGAGTTCGGGACAGATACGCAGTATTTT.